This paragraph reports one T cell receptor beta chain. Its recognized antigen is unknown. Per-base qualities were not stored, and no clone one base away is much larger. The CDR3 holds 15 amino acids from the cysteine to the phenylalanine. Left in the record is the CDR3 DNA by itself, 45 bases read in frame from the first base. Deletion took 4 bases off V and 2 bases off J, with a span of 14 bases between the germline ends. From a lookup of the germline V gene, CDR1 and CDR2 are KGHSH and LQKENI. The data were taken from a study of control samples from healthy donors and cancer patients (dated by TCRdb to about 2020). Library generation was performed with the immunoSEQ multiplex PCR assay. Held by TCRdb, this immuneACCESS table contains in-frame sequences only and omits some clones. Under half of the omission traces to an unresolved V gene where checked; the cause of the rest is unknown. The sample records 100,000 to 110,000 clones, roughly nine tenths of which are singletons. The biggest ten clones account for approximately 20% of the sample.

The receptor's source is a woman aged 45 to 65 in good health. The material sequenced was blood. The rearranged segments are TRBV18 and TRBJ2-5, with a tentative D gene TRBD2 over 6 matching bases. The CDR3 region has the sequence CASSQELGLQETQYF. The nucleotides are TGTGCCAGCTCACAAGAATTGGGACTTCAAGAGACCCAGTACTTC. Supplemented by the reference TRBV18 and TRBJ2-5 proteins around the CDR3, the complete variable domain is NAGVMQNPRHLVRRRGQEARLRCSPMKGHSHVYWYRQLPEEGLKFMVYLQKENIIDESGMPKERFSAEFPKEGPSILRIQQVVRGDSAAYFCASSQELGLQETQYFGPGTRLLVL.